Shown below are 5 T cell receptor beta chains from a single sample sequenced in a study of blood T cell repertoires in COVID-19 (dated by TCRdb to about 2020). Library preparation was by the immunoSEQ multiplex PCR assay. Entries here come from immuneACCESS through TCRdb and include only in-frame sequences with V and J called. Some clones fail to appear in such tables; in the studies checked, an unresolved V gene covers under half of the shortfall, and the cause of the remainder is unknown. Here the sample has under 250,000 clones; approximately 84% occur a single time. 3% of the sample rests with the top ten. The source material was peripheral blood. The origin of the receptors is a woman aged 25 to 45 who had recovered from COVID-19.

The J gene is TRBJ2-3, the V gene TRBV11-1, with 7 bases matching TRBD2. The V gene's germline CDR1 is SGHAT and CDR2 FQDESV (reference sequence). This CDR3 contains 15 residues. With V trimmed by 4 bases and J by 2 bases, 6 bases remained unmatched. In DNA, the CDR3 is TGTGCCAGCAGCTCCGGCGGGAGATACACAGATACGCAGTATTTT. It translates to CASSSGGRYTDTQYF.

The chain recombines TRBV27 with TRBJ1-2; 11 positions agree with TRBD1. The CDR3 totals 15 residues. V dropped 2 bases and J dropped 8; count of bases not matched to a gene: 7. Germline-derived CDR1 and CDR2 are MNHEY and SMNVEV (reference sequence). CDR3 nucleotide sequence: TGTGCCAGCAGTTTAATGGGACAGGGGGTGTTAGGCTACACCTTC. Its protein is CASSLMGQGVLGYTF.

V is TRBV5-1 and J is TRBJ1-1; D remains ambiguous. The CDR3 consists of 14 residues. In germline, CDR1 is SGHRS, CDR2 YFSETQ. The germline V and J ends were trimmed by 0 bases and 0 bases, with 6 bases remaining between them. The CDR3 loop reads CASSLAPVNTEAFF. The CDR3 nucleotides are TGCGCCAGCAGCTTGGCCCCAGTGAACACTGAAGCTTTCTTT.

V and J are TRBV10-1 and TRBJ2-7; tentative D call: TRBD2 (6 bases). The CDR3 has 16 amino acids. In germline, CDR1 is WNHNN, CDR2 SYGVQD (reference sequence). Trimming removed 4 bases at V and 2 bases at J, with 18 bases between. CDR3 in DNA: TGCGCCAGCAGTGCGGCGGGACTCTCGAGCCCCTACGAGCAGTACTTC. It specifies CASSAAGLSSPYEQYF.

The V call is TRBV19, the J call TRBJ1-5; the D gene is possibly TRBD1 (6 bases). Germline CDR1 reads LNHDA; CDR2 reads SQIVND (reference sequence). V was pared by 8 bases and J by 4 bases, with 12 bases between. This CDR3 region has 13 residues. CDR3 in amino acids: CASVRGGNQPQHF. The CDR3 nucleotides are TGTGCCAGTGTAAGGGGGGGGAATCAGCCCCAGCATTTT.